These T cell receptor beta chains were read from a single sample in a study of CD8+ T cells in alopecia areata. Assay used: immunoSEQ multiplex PCR; TCRdb lists only in-frame clones, some missing. The sample includes some 170,000 clones, less than 75% of them seen just once. Source: CD8+ T cells sorted from blood, taken at week 0. These receptors were obtained from a human donor with alopecia areata. CDR3s include the opening cysteine and the closing phenylalanine or tryptophan. The D gene is left open where the match is weak. Clone size, where shown, is once, few, many, or a class for clones that have expanded.

TRBV7-2	TRBJ2-5	NA	few	TGTGCCAGCAGCTTAGGTCCTAGCGCAGAGACCCAGTACTTC	CASSLGPSAETQYF
TRBV2	TRBJ1-1	TRBD1	NA	TGTGCCAGCAGTGAAGTCAGGGGGTGGACTGAAGCTTTCTTT	CASSEVRGWTEAFF
TRBV7-9	TRBJ2-1	TRBD1	NA	TGTGCCAGCAGCCACGGGACAGGGTTTTACAATGAGCAGTTCTTC	CASSHGTGFYNEQFF
TRBV13	TRBJ1-1	NA	NA	TGTGCCAGCAGCATGTGGGCAGGGTTGAGCACTGAAGCTTTCTTT	CASSMWAGLSTEAFF
TRBV25-1	TRBJ1-2	NA	NA	TGTGCCAGCAGTAGGACCGGGACGGCCGATGGCTACACCTTC	CASSRTGTADGYTF
TRBV7-3	TRBJ2-3	NA	NA	TGTGCCAGCAGCTTAAATTTAGCAAGCACAGATACGCAGTATTTT	CASSLNLASTDTQYF
TRBV5-1	TRBJ1-5	NA	once	TGCGCCAGCTCGTACACACAAACAGGGAGGATACAGCCCCAGCATTTT	CASSYTQTGRIQPQHF
TRBV6-5	TRBJ2-1	TRBD1	NA	TGTGCCAGCAGACCCAGGGGGCTATACAATGAGCAGTTCTTC	CASRPRGLYNEQFF
TRBV19	TRBJ1-1	NA	NA	TGTGCCAGTAGTACCCAGGACAGCCGACCTAACACTGAAGCTTTCTTT	CASSTQDSRPNTEAFF
TRBV25-1	TRBJ1-2	NA	NA	TGTGCCAGCAGTGAATGGGGCAGCTATGGCTACACCTTC	CASSEWGSYGYTF
TRBV5-1	TRBJ1-4	NA	NA	TGCGCCAGCAGCCGGGGGAACAGGGATTCGAAAAATGAAAAACTGTTTTTT	CASSRGNRDSKNEKLFF
TRBV27	TRBJ1-2	TRBD1	NA	TGTGCCAGCACCGACCCGGGACAGGGCTATGGCTACACCTTC	CASTDPGQGYGYTF
TRBV14	TRBJ2-5	NA	NA	TGTGCCAGCAGCCAAGACAAGGGCCACCTCCGGGAGACCCAGTACTTC	CASSQDKGHLRETQYF
TRBV10-3	TRBJ1-5	TRBD1	NA	TGTGCCAGCTCGGGACAGGGCAACCACCAGCCCCAGCATTTT	CASSGQGNHQPQHF
TRBV7-6	TRBJ2-7	NA	NA	TGTGCCAGCAGCCTGACAGGGAGGGGCGGCGAGCAGTACTTC	CASSLTGRGGEQYF
TRBV2	TRBJ2-7	NA	NA	TGTGCCAGCAGTGGGGGACCTCACGCCTGGCAGTACTTC	CASSGGPHAWQYF
TRBV29-1	TRBJ2-1	NA	NA	TGCAGCGTTGAAGATGAGGGGTACGATGAGCAGTTCTTC	CSVEDEGYDEQFF
TRBV4-1	TRBJ2-7	NA	NA	TGCGCCAGCAGCCAAGTGGGACATTCCTACGAGCAGTACTTC	CASSQVGHSYEQYF
TRBV5-1	TRBJ2-7	NA	NA	TGCGCCAGCAGCCCCCTGCAGGGGCCCCTCTACGAGCAGTACTTC	CASSPLQGPLYEQYF
TRBV7-6	TRBJ1-5	NA	NA	TGTGCCAGCAGCTTAGCGGGGGGGTGGACTCAGCCCCAGCATTTT	CASSLAGGWTQPQHF
TRBV7-2	TRBJ2-1	TRBD2	NA	TGTGCCAGCAGCTTAATTTCGGGACTAGATGAGTTCTTC	CASSLISGLDEFF
TRBV29-1	TRBJ1-2	NA	NA	TGCAGCGTTGTTTCCGTCAGGGCCAATGGCTACACCTTC	CSVVSVRANGYTF
TRBV7-6	TRBJ2-3	NA	NA	TGTGCCTCCAAAGCGGTTCAGACTAGCACAGATACGCAGTATTTT	CASKAVQTSTDTQYF
TRBV5-1	TRBJ2-3	NA	NA	TGCGCCAGCAGCTTTCAGGGACCCACGGCAGATACGCAGTATTTT	CASSFQGPTADTQYF
TRBV2	TRBJ2-1	NA	once	TGTGCCAGCGGAAGGCCAGGCCGGGGTGAGCAGTTCTTC	CASGRPGRGEQFF
TRBV4-1	TRBJ2-5	TRBD2	NA	TGCGCCAGCAGCCTCCGACGGACTAGCGGGGGGGAGACCCAGTACTTC	CASSLRRTSGGETQYF
TRBV29-1	TRBJ2-7	NA	NA	TGCAGCGTTGACCCCGGACATACTGCAGGGGAGCAGTACTTC	CSVDPGHTAGEQYF
TRBV10-3	TRBJ2-2	TRBD1	NA	TGTGCCATCAGACGGGACAGGGAGGCTGCCGGGGAGCTGTTTTTT	CAIRRDREAAGELFF